This TCR beta chain emerged from a study of T cells in localized non-small cell lung cancer. Assay: immunoSEQ multiplex PCR; the TCRdb copy retains only in-frame clones and omits some. The data contain approximately 45,000 clones, about 76% of them seen just once; the ten biggest clones take up roughly 15%. Germline V gene lookup returns CDR1 MNHNS and CDR2 SASEGT. Between the trimmed V and J ends, which lost 3 bases and 8 bases, there was a span of 10 bases. The CDR3 is made up of 12 amino acids. The TCR comes from a man aged 40 to 69 with stage III lung adenocarcinoma. The chain has TRBV6-1 and TRBJ1-1; D is possibly TRBD1 (5 bases). The specimen comprised peripheral blood mononuclear cells, sampled before any cancer treatment. CDR3: CASSERDHEAFF. The CDR3 bases are TGTGCCAGCAGTGAGCGGGACCACGAAGCTTTCTTT.